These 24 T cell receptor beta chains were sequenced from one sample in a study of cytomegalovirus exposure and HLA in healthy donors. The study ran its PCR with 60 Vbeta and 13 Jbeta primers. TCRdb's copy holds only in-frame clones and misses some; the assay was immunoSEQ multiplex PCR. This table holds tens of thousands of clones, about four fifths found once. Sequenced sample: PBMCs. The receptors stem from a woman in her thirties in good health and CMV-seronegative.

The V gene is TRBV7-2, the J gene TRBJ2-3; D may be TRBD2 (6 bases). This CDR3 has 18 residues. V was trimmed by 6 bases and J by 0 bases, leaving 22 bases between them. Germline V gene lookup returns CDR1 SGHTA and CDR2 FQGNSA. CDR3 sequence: CASRLPPGGGTSTDTQYF. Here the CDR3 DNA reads TGTGCCAGCAGACTACCCCCGGGTGGCGGGACGAGCACAGATACGCAGTATTTT.

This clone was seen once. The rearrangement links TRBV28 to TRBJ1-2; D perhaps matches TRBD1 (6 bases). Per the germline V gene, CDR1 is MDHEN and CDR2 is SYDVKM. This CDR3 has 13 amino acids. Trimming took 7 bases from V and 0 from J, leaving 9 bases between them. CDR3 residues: CASTTGTNYGYTF. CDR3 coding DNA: TGTGCCAGCACGACAGGAACTAACTATGGCTACACCTTC.

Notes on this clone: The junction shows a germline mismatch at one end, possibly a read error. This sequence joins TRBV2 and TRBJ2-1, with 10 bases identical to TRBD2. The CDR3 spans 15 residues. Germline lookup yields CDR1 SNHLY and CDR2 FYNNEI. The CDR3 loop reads CASSEAGVAGGPGLF. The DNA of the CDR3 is TGTGCCAGCAGTGAAGCGGGGGTAGCGGGAGGCCCGGGACTCTTC.

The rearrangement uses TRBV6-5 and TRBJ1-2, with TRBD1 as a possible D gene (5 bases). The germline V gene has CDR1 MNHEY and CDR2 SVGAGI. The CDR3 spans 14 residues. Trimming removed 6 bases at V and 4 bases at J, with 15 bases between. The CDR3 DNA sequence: TGTGCCAGCAGCCGGGGGTTCGGGAGCTATGGCTACACCTTC. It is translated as CASSRGFGSYGYTF.

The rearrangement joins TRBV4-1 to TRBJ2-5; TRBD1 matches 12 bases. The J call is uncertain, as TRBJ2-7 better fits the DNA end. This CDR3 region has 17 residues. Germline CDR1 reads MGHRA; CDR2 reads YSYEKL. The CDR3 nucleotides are TGCGCCAGCAGCCAAGCCCCGGGACAGGGGGCTTTGGGCGAGCAGTACTTC. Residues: CASSQAPGQGALGEQYF.

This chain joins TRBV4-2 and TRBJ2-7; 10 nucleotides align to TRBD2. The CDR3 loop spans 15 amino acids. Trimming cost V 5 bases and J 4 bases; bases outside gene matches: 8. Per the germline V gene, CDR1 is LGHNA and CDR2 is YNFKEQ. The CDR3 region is CASSTLAGDRYEQYF. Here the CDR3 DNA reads TGTGCCAGCAGCACTCTAGCGGGAGATCGTTACGAGCAGTACTTC.

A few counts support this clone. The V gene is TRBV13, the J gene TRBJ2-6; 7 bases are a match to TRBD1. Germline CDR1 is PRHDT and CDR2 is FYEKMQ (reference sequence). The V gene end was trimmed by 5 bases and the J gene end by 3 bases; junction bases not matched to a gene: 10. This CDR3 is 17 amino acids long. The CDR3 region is CASSQDVGGVGANVLTF. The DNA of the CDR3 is TGTGCCAGCAGCCAAGACGTAGGGGGCGTTGGGGCCAACGTCCTGACTTTC.

The CDR3 DNA is TGTGCCAGCAGTGGGGCAGACGAGCAGTACTTC. Translated: CASSGADEQYF. The chain uses TRBV6-4 and TRBJ2-7; D call uncertain. V was shortened by 4 bases and J by 5 bases, with 6 bases between the two germline ends. From germline, CDR1 is MRHNA and CDR2 SNTAGT. This CDR3 region has 11 residues.

CDR3 residues: CASSPANVLTF. DNA for the CDR3: TGTGCCAGCAGTCCTGCCAACGTCCTGACTTTC. The chain uses TRBV6-1 and TRBJ2-6; D is undetermined. V was clipped by 5 bases and J by 7 bases, with 3 bases between them. The germline V gene encodes CDR1 MNHNS and CDR2 SASEGT. This CDR3 contains 11 residues.

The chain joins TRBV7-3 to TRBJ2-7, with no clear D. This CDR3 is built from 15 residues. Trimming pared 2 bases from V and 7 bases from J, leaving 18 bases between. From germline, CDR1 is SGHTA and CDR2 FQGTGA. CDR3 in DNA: TGTGCCAGCAGCTTAGCCCCCGGGTCCCATGAGGAGCAGTACTTC. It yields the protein CASSLAPGSHEEQYF.

In nucleotides, the CDR3 is TGTGCCAGCAGCTTACTAGCGGGACACTTACCCAATGAGCAGTTCTTC. This encodes CASSLLAGHLPNEQFF. This chain connects TRBV11-2 to TRBJ2-1, with 9 bases aligning to TRBD2. The germline V gene encodes CDR1 SGHAT and CDR2 FQNNGV. The V gene end was trimmed by 2 bases and the J gene end by 6 bases; junction bases not matched to a gene: 8. The CDR3 sequence is 16 residues long.

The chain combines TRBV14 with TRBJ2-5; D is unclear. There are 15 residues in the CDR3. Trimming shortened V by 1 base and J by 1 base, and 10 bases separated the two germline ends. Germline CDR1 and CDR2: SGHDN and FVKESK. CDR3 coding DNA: TGTGCCAGCAGCCAAGGATTGGGCAGCCAAGAGACCCAGTACTTC. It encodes CASSQGLGSQETQYF. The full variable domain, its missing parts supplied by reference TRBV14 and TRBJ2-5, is EAGVTQFPSHSVIEKGQTVTLRCDPISGHDNLYWYRRVMGKEIKFLLHFVKESKQDESGMPNNRFLAERTGGTYSTLKVQPAELEDSGVYFCASSQGLGSQETQYFGPGTRLLVL.

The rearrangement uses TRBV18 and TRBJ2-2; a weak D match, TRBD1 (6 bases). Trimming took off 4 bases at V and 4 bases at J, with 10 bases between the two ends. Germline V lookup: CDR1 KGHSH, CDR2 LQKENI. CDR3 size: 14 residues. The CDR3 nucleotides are TGTGCCAGCTCACGTAACAGGGCCACCGGGGAGCTGTTTTTT. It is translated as CASSRNRATGELFF.

CDR3: CSVEPGITEAFF. CDR3 DNA: TGCAGCGTTGAACCGGGGATCACTGAAGCTTTCTTT. The V call is TRBV29-1, the J call TRBJ1-1, with D hard to call. Germline CDR1 is SQVTM and CDR2 is ANQGSEA. There are 12 residues in the CDR3. Between the trimmed V and J ends, which lost 2 bases and 4 bases, there was a span of 8 bases.

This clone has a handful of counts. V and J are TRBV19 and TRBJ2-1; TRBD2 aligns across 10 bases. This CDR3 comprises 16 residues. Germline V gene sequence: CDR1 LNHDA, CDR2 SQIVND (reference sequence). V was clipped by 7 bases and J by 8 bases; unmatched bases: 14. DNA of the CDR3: TGTGCCAGTAAGGGCTTGGCTAGCGGGAGCAAGTATGAGCAGTTCTTC. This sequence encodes CASKGLASGSKYEQFF.

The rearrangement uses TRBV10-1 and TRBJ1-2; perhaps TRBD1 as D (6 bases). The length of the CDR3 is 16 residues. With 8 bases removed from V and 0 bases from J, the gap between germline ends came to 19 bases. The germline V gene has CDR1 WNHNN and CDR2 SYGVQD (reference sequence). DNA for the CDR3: TGCGCCAGCCCACAGGGTTTCGACCCTCCTAACTATGGCTACACCTTC. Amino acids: CASPQGFDPPNYGYTF.

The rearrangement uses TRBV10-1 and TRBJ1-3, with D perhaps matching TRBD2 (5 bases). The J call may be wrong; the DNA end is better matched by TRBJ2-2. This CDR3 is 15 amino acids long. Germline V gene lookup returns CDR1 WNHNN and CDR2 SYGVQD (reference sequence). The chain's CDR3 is CASRGDNTNTGELFF. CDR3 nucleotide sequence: TGCGCCAGCAGGGGAGACAATACGAACACCGGGGAGCTGTTTTTT.

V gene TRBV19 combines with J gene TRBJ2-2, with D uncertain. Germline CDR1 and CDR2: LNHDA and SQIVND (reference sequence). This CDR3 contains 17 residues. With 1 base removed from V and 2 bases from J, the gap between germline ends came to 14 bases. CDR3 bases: TGTGCCAGTAGTATAGCCCATAGTACGGTAAACACCGGGGAGCTGTTTTTT. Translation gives CASSIAHSTVNTGELFF.

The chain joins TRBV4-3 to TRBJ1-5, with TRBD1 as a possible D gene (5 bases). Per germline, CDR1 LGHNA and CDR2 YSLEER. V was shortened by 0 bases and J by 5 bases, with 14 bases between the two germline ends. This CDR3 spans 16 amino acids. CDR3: CASSQEPGRPHQPQHF. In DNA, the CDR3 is TGCGCCAGCAGCCAAGAACCAGGGAGGCCCCATCAGCCCCAGCATTTT.

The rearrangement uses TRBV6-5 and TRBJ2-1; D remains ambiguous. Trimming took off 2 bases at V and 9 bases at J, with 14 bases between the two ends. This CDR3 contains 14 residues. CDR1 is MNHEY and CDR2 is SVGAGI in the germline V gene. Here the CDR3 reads CASSYGQYPAEQFF. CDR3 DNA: TGTGCCAGCAGTTACGGGCAGTATCCGGCTGAGCAGTTCTTC.

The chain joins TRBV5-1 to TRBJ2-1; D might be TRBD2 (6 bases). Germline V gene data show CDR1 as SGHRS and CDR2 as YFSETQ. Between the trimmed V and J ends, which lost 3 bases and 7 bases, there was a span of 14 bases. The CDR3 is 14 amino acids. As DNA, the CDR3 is TGCGCCAGCAGCTACCCTCGTGGGGGGAATGAGCAGTTCTTC. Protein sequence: CASSYPRGGNEQFF.

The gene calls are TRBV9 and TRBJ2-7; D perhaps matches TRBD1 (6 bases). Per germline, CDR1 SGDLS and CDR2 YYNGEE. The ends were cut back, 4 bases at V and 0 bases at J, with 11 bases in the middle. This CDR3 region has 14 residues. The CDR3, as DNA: TGTGCCAGCAGCTCCCGGGACAACTCCTACGAGCAGTACTTC. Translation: CASSSRDNSYEQYF.

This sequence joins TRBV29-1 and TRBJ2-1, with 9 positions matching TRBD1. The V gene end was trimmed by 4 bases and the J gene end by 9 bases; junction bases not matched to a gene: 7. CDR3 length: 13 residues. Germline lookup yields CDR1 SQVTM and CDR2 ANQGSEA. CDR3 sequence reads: CSVAGTGNGEQFF. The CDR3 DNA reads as TGCAGCGTTGCCGGGACAGGGAATGGTGAGCAGTTCTTC.

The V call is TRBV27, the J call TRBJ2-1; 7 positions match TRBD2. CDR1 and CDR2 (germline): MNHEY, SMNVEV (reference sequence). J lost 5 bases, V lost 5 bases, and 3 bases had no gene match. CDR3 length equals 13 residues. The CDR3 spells CASSRTSDNEQFF. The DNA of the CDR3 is TGTGCCAGCAGTCGAACTAGCGACAATGAGCAGTTCTTC.